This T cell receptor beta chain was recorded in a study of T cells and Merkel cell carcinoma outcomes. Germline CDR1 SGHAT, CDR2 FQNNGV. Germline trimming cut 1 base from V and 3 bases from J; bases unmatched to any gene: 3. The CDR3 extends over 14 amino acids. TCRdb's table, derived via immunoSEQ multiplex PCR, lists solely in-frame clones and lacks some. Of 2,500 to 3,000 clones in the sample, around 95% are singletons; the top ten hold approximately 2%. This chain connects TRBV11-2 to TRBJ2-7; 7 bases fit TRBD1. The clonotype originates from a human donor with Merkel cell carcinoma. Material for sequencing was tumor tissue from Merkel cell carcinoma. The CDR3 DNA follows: TGTGCCAGCAGCTTAGGACAGGGCGGCTACGAGCAGTACTTC. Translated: CASSLGQGGYEQYF.